This T cell receptor beta chain was documented in a study of control samples from healthy donors and cancer patients. V was cut by 4 bases and J by 7 bases, with 16 bases left in between. CDR3 length: 14 residues. Germline CDR1 reads LGHDT; CDR2 reads YNNKEL (reference sequence). Repertoires were generated with immunoSEQ multiplex PCR, while TCRdb's copy carries only in-frame clones and drops some. The sample has roughly 55,000 clones, around 95% seen once; the top ten hold 1.1%. The source of this sequence is a woman aged 18-29 years in good health. The chain uses TRBV3-1 (or the pseudogene TRBV3-2) and TRBJ1-2; D call uncertain. Sequencing was done on a sample of blood. The CDR3 is CASSLPGRGGGYTF. The CDR3 DNA is TGTGCCAGCAGCCTCCCCGGACGAGGCGGTGGCTACACCTTC.